This T cell receptor (beta chain) was observed in a study of blood T cell repertoires in COVID-19 (dated by TCRdb to the early 2020s). Background for the entire study: Samples from collaborators originated in the United States, Italy and Spain and spanned both the acute and convalescent phases of COVID-19. A freely available public database, intended as a resource for researchers studying the immune response to SARS-CoV-2, is where the repertoires were released. The material from the prospective study consisted of cDNA or gDNA derived from T cells, B-cell-depleted T cells, or PBMCs. Where available, HLA class I and class II types were obtained from metadata supplied by the sample provider rather than from assay-based typing. Sample metadata almost always included a de-identified subject ID, COVID-19 status, age in years and sex. Subjects who had been exposed to COVID-19, were actively infected with it, or had recovered from it provided the deeply sampled blood TCRbeta repertoires that made up the dataset. Samples were obtained from the ongoing ImmuneRACE study (first 160 participants) and from over a thousand subjects provided by 6 global collaborators. Overall study results and their limits: The amount of clinical and demographic metadata varied by source and participant and was provided uncurated.

After removal of 7 bases from V and 4 bases from J, the junction retains 7 bases not matched to a gene. In the germline V gene, CDR1 corresponds to SQVTM and CDR2 to ANQGSEA. The CDR3 measures 13 amino acids from cysteine to phenylalanine. Only the CDR3 region is kept as DNA, spanning 39 bases read in frame from base 1. Each collaborating institution followed its own protocols to collect whole blood in K2EDTA tubes. For TCRbeta analysis, collaborators shipped samples as frozen whole blood, isolated PBMCs, or DNA extracted from either of those sample types. To note about this clone: Its antigen specificity is not known. No much larger clonotype is one base removed from it; base qualities were not supplied.

TCRbeta CDR3 regions were amplified from genomic DNA using the immunoSEQ Assay, a bias-controlled multiplex PCR. Turning to the authors' computational methods: The number of nucleated cells in each sample was estimated by amplification of reference gene primers within the assay. Sequence reads were collapsed and filtered to measure the absolute abundance of every unique TCRbeta CDR3 rearrangement. For each sample, productive Simpson clonality was calculated as the square root of Simpson's diversity index across productive rearrangements. TCRdb holds this immuneACCESS table with in-frame rearrangements only. Some clones are missing; in checked studies, unresolved V genes explain under half, and the rest has no known cause. The D gene and trimming were derived from the DNA, and the V and J assignments and clone size from that table. This sample has more than 200,000 clones in its table, and 82% of those were observed once. 4% to 6% of the sample is in the top ten clones.

The sequenced sample was peripheral blood. The sequence was collected from a woman of 80 years or more with active or convalescent COVID-19. Rearrangement joined TRBV29-1 to TRBJ1-3, and TRBD1 matches 7 of the central bases. The CDR3: CSGETGFGNTIYF. The nucleotide sequence reads as follows: TGCAGCGGGGAGACAGGGTTCGGAAACACCATATATTTT.